This T cell receptor (beta chain) was sequenced in a study of blood T cell repertoires in COVID-19. On the study more broadly: The United States, Italy and Spain supplied acute and convalescent COVID-19 samples. PBMCs, B-cell-depleted T cells, or T cells provided the cDNA or gDNA that made up the material.

This table comes from immunoSEQ multiplex PCR, and its TCRdb copy is limited to in-frame clones, with some not included. The sample holds a few hundred thousand clones, approximately 93% seen once. This CDR3 has 15 amino acids. The germline V and J ends were trimmed by 5 bases and 0 bases, with 11 bases remaining between them. The V gene's germline CDR1 is MNHEY and CDR2 SVGAGI. The gene calls are TRBV6-5 and TRBJ1-5; a possible D gene is TRBD1 (6 bases). Sequenced: PBMCs or T cells enriched from blood (not recorded which). The sequence came from a woman aged 40 to 50 who had been exposed to COVID-19. The CDR3 spells CASSHRAFSNQPQHF. The CDR3 DNA reads TGTGCCAGCAGTCACAGGGCTTTTAGCAATCAGCCCCAGCATTTT.